These 12 T cell receptor beta chains came from one sample sequenced in a study of shared clonotypes between healthy human individuals. The assay was immunoSEQ multiplex PCR, and TCRdb's table has in-frame clones only and misses some. Found here are about 990,000 clones, about 80% of them singletons; the top ten hold 0.6% to 0.75%. Input material: memory CD4+ T cells from PBMCs. The subset here: CD45RA-negative fraction. The receptors derive from a man between 18 and 29 years old in good health. Some clones in this sample may be carry-over from other donors' samples.

The rearrangement links TRBV11-2 to TRBJ1-1; 8 positions agree with TRBD1. CDR3 size: 15 residues. V trimming: 5 bases; J trimming: 7 bases; junction bases outside the gene matches: 12. CDR1 is SGHAT and CDR2 is FQNNGV in the germline V gene. The CDR3 is CASSPNAGQGGEAFF. The CDR3 DNA reads as TGTGCCAGCAGCCCTAACGCCGGACAGGGTGGTGAAGCTTTCTTT.

J is TRBJ2-5 and V is TRBV6-6, with a tentative D call TRBD2 (5 bases). The last part of the DNA fits TRBJ2-7 better; the J call may be wrong. The CDR3 is 13 amino acids. CDR1 and CDR2 (germline): MNHNY, SVGAGI (reference sequence). The CDR3 DNA follows: TGTGCCAGCACTGGCAGCGGTACCTACGAGCAGTACTTC. It encodes CASTGSGTYEQYF.

This clone was counted once. The CDR3 DNA follows: TGTGCCAGCAGCTTGGCTCCGGGAGGTCTGTACAATGAGCAGTTCTTC. Translation gives CASSLAPGGLYNEQFF. This chain joins TRBV5-5 and TRBJ2-1, with TRBD2 matching 7 bases. The CDR3 covers 16 residues. The V gene end was trimmed by 0 bases and the J gene end by 4 bases; junction bases not matched to a gene: 7. The germline V gene encodes CDR1 SGHKS and CDR2 YYEKEE (reference sequence).

J is TRBJ2-1 and V is TRBV28, with 14 bases aligning to TRBD2. The germline V gene has CDR1 MDHEN and CDR2 SYDVKM. The ends lost 4 bases at V and 8 bases at J; junction bases unmatched: 13. CDR3 length: 18 amino acids. CDR3 bases: TGTGCCAGCAGTTCACCCGGGACTAGCGGGAGTCGGTTCTATGAGCAGTTCTTC. As protein: CASSSPGTSGSRFYEQFF. The whole variable domain, remainder taken from reference TRBV28 and TRBJ2-1, is DVKVTQSSRYLVKRTGEKVFLECVQDMDHENMFWYRQDPGLGLRLIYFSYDVKMKEKGDIPEGYSVSREKKERFSLILESASTNQTSMYLCASSSPGTSGSRFYEQFFGPGTRLTVL.

The CDR3 DNA reads as TGTGCCAGCAGTTTCTCAAAAACCTACTATGGCTACACCTTC. Translating it yields CASSFSKTYYGYTF. The chain has TRBV6-6 and TRBJ1-2; D is unresolved. There are 14 residues in the CDR3. The germline V and J ends were trimmed by 4 bases and 3 bases, with 12 bases remaining between them. Germline CDR1 MNHNY, CDR2 SVGAGI (reference sequence).

The chain recombines TRBV25-1 with TRBJ2-5, with 8 nucleotides matching TRBD1. CDR1 is MGHDK, CDR2 SYGVNS, per germline. J gave up 1 base and V 5 bases, and 6 bases lay outside the gene matches. This CDR3 is built from 15 residues. In DNA form, the CDR3 reads TGTGCCAGCAGTACAGGGGGTATTATCCAAGAGACCCAGTACTTC. Protein sequence: CASSTGGIIQETQYF. The full variable domain, completed using reference TRBV25-1 and TRBJ2-5, is EADIYQTPRYLVIGTGKKITLECSQTMGHDKMYWYQQDPGMELHLIHYSYGVNSTEKGDLSSESTVSRIRTEHFPLTLESARPSHTSQYLCASSTGGIIQETQYFGPGTRLLVL.

Of note for this clone: The sample contains more than one DNA sequence encoding this CDR3. The chain links TRBV2 to TRBJ2-3; 10 nucleotides agree with TRBD1. V shed 8 bases, J shed 5 bases, and the junction held 1 base outside the gene matches. In germline, CDR1 is SNHLY, CDR2 FYNNEI. This CDR3 has 12 amino acids. CDR3 region: CASRDRGDTQYF. CDR3 DNA: TGTGCCAGCCGGGACAGGGGAGATACGCAGTATTTT.

The chain links TRBV5-1 to TRBJ1-4, with D unresolved. Germline-derived CDR1 and CDR2 are SGHRS and YFSETQ. The CDR3 loop spans 17 amino acids. The V end was cut by 0 bases, the J end by 0 bases, with 12 bases between. The CDR3 here is CASSLAGKGATNEKLFF. As DNA, the CDR3 is TGCGCCAGCAGCTTGGCCGGGAAGGGAGCAACTAATGAAAAACTGTTTTTT. The variable domain in full, with the rest retrieved from reference TRBV5-1 and TRBJ1-4, is KAGVTQTPRYLIKTRGQQVTLSCSPISGHRSVSWYQQTPGQGLQFLFEYFSETQRNKGNFPGRFSGRQFSNSRSEMNVSTLELGDSALYLCASSLAGKGATNEKLFFGSGTQLSVL.

The rearrangement uses TRBV7-2 and TRBJ1-5, with a possible D match to TRBD1 (6 bases). Germline CDR1 reads SGHTA; CDR2 reads FQGNSA. Trimming left V 5 bases short and J 6 bases short, with 17 bases between. The CDR3 has 15 residues. The CDR3 here is CASSLGGASVQPQHF. The CDR3 region has the DNA TGTGCCAGCAGCCTTGGGGGGGCGTCCGTTCAGCCCCAGCATTTT. Full variable domain (missing parts from reference TRBV7-2 and TRBJ1-5): GAGVSQSPSNKVTEKGKDVELRCDPISGHTALYWYRQSLGQGLEFLIYFQGNSAPDKSGLPSDRFSAERTGGSVSTLTIQRTQQEDSAVYLCASSLGGASVQPQHFGDGTRLSIL.

In DNA, the CDR3 is TGTGCCAGCAGCCCTGTGACAGGGGGCGACGAGCAGTACTTC. It translates to CASSPVTGGDEQYF. The chain employs TRBV11-2 and TRBJ2-7; 10 bases fit TRBD1. With 5 bases clipped from V and 5 bases from J, the junction kept 6 bases outside the gene matches. CDR1 and CDR2 (germline): SGHAT, FQNNGV. This CDR3 spans 14 amino acids.

This sequence joins TRBV6-1 and TRBJ2-5; 7 nucleotides align to TRBD1. J was trimmed by 5 bases and V by 4 bases; bases with no gene match: 13. The CDR3 extends over 16 amino acids. Per germline, CDR1 MNHNS and CDR2 SASEGT. The CDR3 DNA reads TGTGCCAGCAGTGGAAATCCGGGACAGAGGGTGGAGACCCAGTACTTC. Its translation is CASSGNPGQRVETQYF.

Of note for this clone: A read error is the likely source, as a far larger clone sits one nucleotide away. Other DNA sequences in this specimen translate into the identical CDR3. The chain employs TRBV30 and TRBJ1-5; D gene uncertain. This CDR3 has 15 amino acids. Germline V gene data show CDR1 as GTSNPN and CDR2 as SVGIG (reference sequence). CDR3 protein: CAWSARGLYNQPQHF. For the CDR3, the DNA is TGCGCCTGGAGTGCTCGTGGCCTTTACAATCAGCCCCAGCATTTT.